The 13 T cell receptor beta chains below were found in one sample sequenced in a study of blood T cell repertoires in COVID-19. Method: immunoSEQ multiplex PCR; TCRdb's copy keeps in-frame clones and lacks some. The sample yields around 190,000 clones, around 81% seen once. The sequencing input was peripheral blood. Receptor source: a woman in her forties with COVID-19, enrolled during active disease.

The rearrangement joins TRBV4-2 to TRBJ2-2, with 7 bases lining up with TRBD2. J gave up 0 bases and V 0 bases, and 4 bases lay outside the gene matches. This CDR3 is built from 17 residues. Germline-derived CDR1 and CDR2 are LGHNA and YNFKEQ. Here the CDR3 DNA reads TGTGCCAGCAGCCAAGATAAAGGGACTACGAACACCGGGGAGCTGTTTTTT. As protein: CASSQDKGTTNTGELFF.

A single count supports this clone. J is TRBJ2-1 and V is TRBV7-3, with D tentatively TRBD1 (6 bases). The ends were cut back, 3 bases at V and 8 bases at J, with 11 bases in the middle. This CDR3 region has 13 residues. Germline V gene sequence: CDR1 SGHTA, CDR2 FQGTGA. CDR3 residues: CASSLGRGDEQFF. The CDR3 nucleotides are TGTGCCAGCAGCTTGGGCAGGGGTGATGAGCAGTTCTTC.

The chain couples TRBV11-2 to TRBJ2-2; 12 bases are shared with TRBD2. In germline, CDR1 is SGHAT, CDR2 FQNNGV. Trimming took 4 bases from V and 6 from J; bases not matched to a gene: 6. CDR3 length: 16 residues. The CDR3 DNA reads TGTGCCAGCAGCTCACGACTAGCGGGGGTGGCCGGGGAGCTGTTTTTT. This encodes CASSSRLAGVAGELFF.

The chain recombines TRBV5-5 with TRBJ2-1; a possible D gene is TRBD1 (7 bases). Trimming removed 4 bases at V and 1 base at J, with 9 bases between. The CDR3 consists of 14 residues. Germline CDR1 SGHKS, CDR2 YYEKEE (reference sequence). The CDR3 sequence: CASSQGGSYNEQFF. The CDR3 DNA reads TGTGCCAGCAGCCAGGGGGGATCCTACAATGAGCAGTTCTTC.

This sequence joins TRBV6-2 or TRBV6-3 and TRBJ2-5, with 12 bases aligning to TRBD2. Unmatched junction bases numbered 5, after V lost 6 bases and J lost 0 bases. The germline CDR1 and CDR2 sequences are MNHEY and SVGEGT. The CDR3 spans 16 residues. This CDR3 reads CASSPLAGGYQETQYF. In nucleotides, the CDR3 is TGTGCCAGCAGCCCCCTAGCGGGAGGGTACCAAGAGACCCAGTACTTC.

V gene TRBV2 combines with J gene TRBJ2-5; D perhaps matches TRBD2 (6 bases). The CDR3 covers 12 residues. Per germline, CDR1 SNHLY and CDR2 FYNNEI. The V and J ends lost 4 bases and 7 bases respectively, with 10 bases between them. This CDR3 is CASSGLGGTQYF. In nucleotides, the CDR3 is TGTGCCAGCAGTGGTCTGGGGGGGACCCAGTACTTC. The full variable domain, rest sourced from reference TRBV2 and TRBJ2-5, is EPEVTQTPSHQVTQMGQEVILRCVPISNHLYFYWYRQILGQKVEFLVSFYNNEISEKSEIFDDQFSVERPDGSNFTLKIRSTKLEDSAMYFCASSGLGGTQYFGPGTRLLVL.

The CDR3 reads CAWSFTGTGSSGYTF. DNA for the CDR3: TGTGCCTGGAGTTTCACCGGGACAGGGAGTTCTGGCTACACCTTC. The V gene is TRBV30, the J gene TRBJ1-2, with 9 bases lining up with TRBD1. The CDR3 covers 15 residues. CDR1 is GTSNPN, CDR2 SVGIG, per germline (reference sequence). Trimming removed 2 bases from V and 7 bases from J; junction bases left unmatched: 11.

The V gene is TRBV9, the J gene TRBJ2-3, with 11 bases fitting TRBD1. The CDR3 has 17 amino acids. The trim removed 4 bases at V and 6 bases at J, leaving 13 bases unmatched. The germline gives CDR1 SGDLS, CDR2 YYNGEE. CDR3 sequence: CASSTSGTGGEGDTQYF. CDR3 nucleotides: TGTGCCAGCAGCACCTCCGGGACAGGGGGGGAAGGGGATACGCAGTATTTT.

The chain joins TRBV14 to TRBJ1-6, with unresolved D. This CDR3 is 17 amino acids long. V lost 2 bases and J lost 1, with 12 bases in between. Germline V gene sequence: CDR1 SGHDN, CDR2 FVKESK. CDR3 sequence (DNA): TGTGCCAGCAGCCAATATGTGGGGAGGTCCTATAATTCACCCCTCCACTTT. Protein product: CASSQYVGRSYNSPLHF.

This clone has at least ten counts. The chain couples TRBV5-1 to TRBJ2-7; the D gene is possibly TRBD2 (6 bases). Per germline, CDR1 SGHRS and CDR2 YFSETQ. The CDR3 runs 14 residues. V gave up 5 bases and J gave up 4 bases, with 16 bases separating them. CDR3 region: CASRWWEDSYEQYF. CDR3 bases: TGCGCCAGCAGGTGGTGGGAGGATTCTTACGAGCAGTACTTC.

This chain links TRBV6-5 with TRBJ2-7; 8 bases align to TRBD1. Unmatched junction bases numbered 1, after V lost 5 bases and J lost 1 base. Germline lookup yields CDR1 MNHEY and CDR2 SVGAGI. This CDR3 has 13 residues. The CDR3 sequence is CASSRQGSYEQYV. In DNA, the CDR3 is TGTGCCAGCAGTAGACAGGGGTCCTACGAGCAGTACGTC.

The chain links TRBV19 to TRBJ2-6; D may be TRBD1 (5 bases). From germline, CDR1 is LNHDA and CDR2 SQIVND (reference sequence). V lost 8 bases to trimming and J lost 4 bases, with 15 bases between them. CDR3 length: 15 residues. The CDR3 bases are TGTGCCAGTTCTGGGGCGACTCTCGGGGCCAACGTCCTGACTTTC. Translating it yields CASSGATLGANVLTF.

In its sample, this clone was seen a few times. The chain is built from TRBV4-1 and TRBJ2-7; 7 bases match TRBD1. This CDR3 contains 14 residues. CDR1 is MGHRA, CDR2 YSYEKL, per germline. Germline trimming cut 4 bases from V and 2 bases from J; bases unmatched to any gene: 5. CDR3 loop: CASSPRQGTYEQYF. The CDR3 DNA reads as TGCGCCAGCAGCCCAAGACAGGGAACCTACGAGCAGTACTTC.